The clone carrying this TCR beta chain was seen a handful of times. The data derive from a study of blood T cells in healthy people across ages. V lost 0 bases to trimming and J lost 1 base, with 18 bases between them. The germline CDR1 and CDR2 sequences are MNHEY and SVGAGI. The CDR3 spans 18 residues. Through a sample-barcoded 5' primer and a J-beta primer mix, a second PCR was run for roughly 7 to 12 cycles. TCRdb re-called the 5' RACE reads through MiXCR, storing one row per CDR3 protein. Found here are under 1 million distinct CDR3 sequences, under 45% of them singletons; the top ten hold nearly 20%.

Input material: blood. The clonotype was recovered from a man in his fifties or sixties in good health. The chain joins TRBV6-5 to TRBJ1-2, with D possibly TRBD1 on 5 matching bases. The CDR3 nucleotides read TGTGCCAGCAGTTACTCCCCCGCCGGGGCAGCTATTAACTATGGCTACACCTTC. Translating it yields CASSYSPAGAAINYGYTF.